The clone carrying this T cell receptor (beta chain) came up many times. Its antigen is currently unknown. The source of the sample is a study of CD8+CD57+ T cells in acquired aplastic anemia. Study-wide findings and caveats: The same twenty-nine CD8+ CDR3 sequences occurred in patients and in controls. Patients did not significantly differ from controls in CD8+ Simpson's diversity.

Template material for TCR beta VDJ and CDR3 profiling consisted of genomic DNA. TCRdb reprocessed the reads via MiXCR and lists one record per CDR3 protein. Altogether about 180,000 distinct CDR3 sequences are present, about 50% being singletons, with the ten largest covering 10% to 15%. This CDR3 contains 15 residues. The V gene lost 6 bases and the J gene lost 7 bases, with 16 bases spanning the gap. Those patients picked for sequencing had displayed CD8+CD57+ cell expansion on flow cytometry. At blood sampling, none of the patients had yet received therapy. This receptor was obtained from a human donor with aplastic anemia. The chain carries TRBV12-3 or TRBV12-4 and TRBJ1-6; a possible D gene is TRBD1 (6 bases). Input material: sorted CD4+, CD8+, or CD8+CD57+ T cells (not recorded which) from PBMCs. As DNA, the CDR3 is TGTGCCAGCAGCCCAACGGGACAAGTAAATTCACCCCTCCACTTT. This encodes CASSPTGQVNSPLHF.